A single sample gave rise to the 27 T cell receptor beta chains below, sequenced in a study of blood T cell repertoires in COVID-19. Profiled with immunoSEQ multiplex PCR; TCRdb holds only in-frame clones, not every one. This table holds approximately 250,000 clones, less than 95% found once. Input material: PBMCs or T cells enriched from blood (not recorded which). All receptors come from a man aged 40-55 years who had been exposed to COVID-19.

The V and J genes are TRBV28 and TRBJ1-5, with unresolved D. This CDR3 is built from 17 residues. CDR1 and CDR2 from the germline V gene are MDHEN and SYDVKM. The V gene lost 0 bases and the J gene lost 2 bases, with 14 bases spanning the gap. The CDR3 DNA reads TGTGCCAGCAGTTTATGGACACCCTCGGAGGGCAATCAGCCCCAGCATTTT. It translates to CASSLWTPSEGNQPQHF.

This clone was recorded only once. The chain's CDR3 is CASSPPVTDTQYF. In DNA, the CDR3 is TGTGCCAGCAGTCCCCCCGTCACAGATACGCAGTATTTT. The V and J genes are TRBV6-5 and TRBJ2-3; D gene unclear. Trimming shortened V by 5 bases and J by 2 bases, and 8 bases separated the two germline ends. CDR3 length: 13 amino acids. CDR1 and CDR2 from the germline V gene are MNHEY and SVGAGI.

The CDR3 region is CASSSPAGANTEAFF. In DNA, the CDR3 is TGTGCCAGCAGCTCGCCCGCAGGCGCGAACACTGAAGCTTTCTTT. The chain joins TRBV7-9 to TRBJ1-1; no firm D call. CDR3 length equals 15 residues. Germline CDR1 reads SEHNR; CDR2 reads FQNEAQ (reference sequence). V gave up 4 bases and J gave up 1 base, with 13 bases separating them.

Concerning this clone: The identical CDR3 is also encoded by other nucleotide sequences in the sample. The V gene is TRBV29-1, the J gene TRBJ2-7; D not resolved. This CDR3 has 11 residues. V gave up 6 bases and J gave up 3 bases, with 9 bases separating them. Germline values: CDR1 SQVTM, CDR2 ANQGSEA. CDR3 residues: CSVDRGYEQYF. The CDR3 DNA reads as TGCAGCGTAGATAGAGGCTACGAGCAGTACTTC.

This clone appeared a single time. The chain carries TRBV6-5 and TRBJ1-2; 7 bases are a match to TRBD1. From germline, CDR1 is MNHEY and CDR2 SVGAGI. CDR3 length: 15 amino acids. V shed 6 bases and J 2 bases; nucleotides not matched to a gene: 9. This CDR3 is CASRAYRDSNYGYTF. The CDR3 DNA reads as TGTGCCAGCAGAGCTTACCGGGACAGCAACTATGGCTACACCTTC.

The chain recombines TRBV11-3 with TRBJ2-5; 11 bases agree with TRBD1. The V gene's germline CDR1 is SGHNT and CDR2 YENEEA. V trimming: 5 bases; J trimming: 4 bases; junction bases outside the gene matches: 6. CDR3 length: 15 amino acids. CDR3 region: CASSPGQGGGETQYF. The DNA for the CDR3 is TGTGCCAGCAGCCCGGGACAGGGGGGAGGAGAGACCCAGTACTTC.

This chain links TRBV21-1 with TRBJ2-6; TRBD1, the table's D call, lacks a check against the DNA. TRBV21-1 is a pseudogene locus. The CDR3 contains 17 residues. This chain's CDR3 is CASSKLTTGAGANVLTF. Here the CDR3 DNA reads TGTGCCAGCAGCAAATTAACTACAGGGGCAGGGGCCAACGTCCTGACTTTC.

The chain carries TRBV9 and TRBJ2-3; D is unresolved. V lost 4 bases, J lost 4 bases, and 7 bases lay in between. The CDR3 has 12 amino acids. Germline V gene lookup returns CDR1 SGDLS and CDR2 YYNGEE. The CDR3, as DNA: TGTGCCAGCAGCCCCCGTGCAGATACGCAGTATTTT. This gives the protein CASSPRADTQYF. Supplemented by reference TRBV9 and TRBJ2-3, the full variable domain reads DSGVTQTPKHLITATGQRVTLRCSPRSGDLSVYWYQQSLDQGLQFLIQYYNGEERAKGNILERFSAQQFPDLHSELNLSSLELGDSALYFCASSPRADTQYFGPGTRLTVL.

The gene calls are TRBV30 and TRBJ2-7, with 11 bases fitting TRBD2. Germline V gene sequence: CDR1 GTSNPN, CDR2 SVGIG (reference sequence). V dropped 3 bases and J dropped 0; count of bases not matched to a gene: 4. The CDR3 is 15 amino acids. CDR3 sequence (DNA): TGTGCCTGGAGGGAAACTAGCGGGAGCTCCTACGAGCAGTACTTC. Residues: CAWRETSGSSYEQYF.

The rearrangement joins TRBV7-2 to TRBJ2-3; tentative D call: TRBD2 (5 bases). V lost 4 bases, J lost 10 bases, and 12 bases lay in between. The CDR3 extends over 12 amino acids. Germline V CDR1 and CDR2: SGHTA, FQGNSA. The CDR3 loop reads CASSYGLRAQYF. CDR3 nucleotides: TGTGCCAGCAGCTACGGATTGAGGGCGCAGTATTTT.

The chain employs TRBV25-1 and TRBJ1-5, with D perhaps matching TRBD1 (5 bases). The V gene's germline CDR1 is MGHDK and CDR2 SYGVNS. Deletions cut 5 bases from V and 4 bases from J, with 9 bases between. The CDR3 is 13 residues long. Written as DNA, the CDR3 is TGTGCCAGCAGTAGGGAGGGGAATCAGCCCCAGCATTTT. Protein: CASSREGNQPQHF.

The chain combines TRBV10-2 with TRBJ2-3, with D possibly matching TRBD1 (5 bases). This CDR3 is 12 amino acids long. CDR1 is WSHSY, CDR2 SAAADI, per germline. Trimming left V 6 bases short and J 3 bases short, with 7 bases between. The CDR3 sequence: CASSRQTDTQYF. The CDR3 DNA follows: TGCGCCAGCAGCAGACAGACAGATACGCAGTATTTT.

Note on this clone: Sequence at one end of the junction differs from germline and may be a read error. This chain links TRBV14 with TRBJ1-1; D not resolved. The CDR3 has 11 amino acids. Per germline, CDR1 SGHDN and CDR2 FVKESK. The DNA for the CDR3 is TGTGCCAGCAGCCAAGTCCTAAGTCTTTCCTTT. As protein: CASSQVLSLSF. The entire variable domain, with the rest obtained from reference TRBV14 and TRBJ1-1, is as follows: EAGVTQFPSHSVIEKGQTVTLRCDPISGHDNLYWYRRVMGKEIKFLLHFVKESKQDESGMPNNRFLAERTGGTYSTLKVQPAELEDSGVYFCASSQVLSLSFGQGTRLTVV.

CDR3 sequence (DNA): TGTGCCAGCAGTTTAATTTGGGTCCAATTTTTGGGGGGCGGCGGGAGCAACTACGAGCAGTACTTC. It yields the protein CASSLIWVQFLGGGGSNYEQYF. The chain uses TRBV28 and TRBJ2-7; maybe TRBD2 (7 bases). Germline V gene lookup returns CDR1 MDHEN and CDR2 SYDVKM. The ends were cut back, 2 bases at V and 3 bases at J, with 35 bases in the middle. This CDR3 spans 22 amino acids.

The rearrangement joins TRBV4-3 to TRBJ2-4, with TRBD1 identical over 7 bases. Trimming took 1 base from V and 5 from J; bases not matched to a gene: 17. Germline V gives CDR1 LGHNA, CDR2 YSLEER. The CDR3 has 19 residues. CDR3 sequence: CASSQGEQGRSLIENIQYF. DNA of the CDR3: TGCGCCAGCAGCCAAGGGGAACAGGGGCGGTCACTCATCGAAAACATTCAGTACTTC.

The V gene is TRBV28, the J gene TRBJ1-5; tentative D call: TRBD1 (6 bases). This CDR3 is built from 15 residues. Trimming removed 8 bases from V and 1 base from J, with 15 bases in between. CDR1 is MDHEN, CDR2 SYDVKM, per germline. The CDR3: CASRDLQGSNQPQHF. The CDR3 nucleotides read TGTGCCAGCCGAGATCTTCAGGGGAGCAATCAGCCCCAGCATTTT.

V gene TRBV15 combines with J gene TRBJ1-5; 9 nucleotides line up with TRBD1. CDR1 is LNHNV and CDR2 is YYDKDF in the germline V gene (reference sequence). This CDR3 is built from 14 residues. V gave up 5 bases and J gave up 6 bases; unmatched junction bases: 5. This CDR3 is CATSGGTGIQPQHF. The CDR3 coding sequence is TGTGCCACCAGCGGTGGGACAGGGATTCAGCCCCAGCATTTT.

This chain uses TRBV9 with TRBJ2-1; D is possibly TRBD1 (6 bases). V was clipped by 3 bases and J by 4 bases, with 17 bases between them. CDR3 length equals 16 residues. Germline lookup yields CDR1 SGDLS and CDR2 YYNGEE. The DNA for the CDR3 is TGTGCCAGCAGCGCCCCCCCCTGGGGGCGTTACAATGAGCAGTTCTTC. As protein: CASSAPPWGRYNEQFF.

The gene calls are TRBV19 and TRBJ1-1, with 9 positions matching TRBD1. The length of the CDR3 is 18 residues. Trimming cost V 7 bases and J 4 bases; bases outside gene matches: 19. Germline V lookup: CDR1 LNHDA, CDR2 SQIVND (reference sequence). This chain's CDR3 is CASIPGTGTPNRGTEAFF. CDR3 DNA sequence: TGTGCCAGTATCCCCGGGACAGGGACCCCCAACCGTGGCACTGAAGCTTTCTTT.

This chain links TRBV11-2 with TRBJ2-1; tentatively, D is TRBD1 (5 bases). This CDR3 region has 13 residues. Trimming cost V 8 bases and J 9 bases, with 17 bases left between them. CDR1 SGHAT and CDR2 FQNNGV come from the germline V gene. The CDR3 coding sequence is TGTGCCAGCGTGGGGCTCCGAATGGGTGAGCAGTTCTTC. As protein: CASVGLRMGEQFF.

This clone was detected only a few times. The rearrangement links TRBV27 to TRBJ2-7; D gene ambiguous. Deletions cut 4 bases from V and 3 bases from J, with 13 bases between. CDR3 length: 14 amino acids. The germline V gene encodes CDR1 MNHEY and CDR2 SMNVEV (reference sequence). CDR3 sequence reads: CASSSYRESYEQYF. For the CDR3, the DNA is TGTGCCAGCAGTTCTTACAGAGAAAGCTACGAGCAGTACTTC.

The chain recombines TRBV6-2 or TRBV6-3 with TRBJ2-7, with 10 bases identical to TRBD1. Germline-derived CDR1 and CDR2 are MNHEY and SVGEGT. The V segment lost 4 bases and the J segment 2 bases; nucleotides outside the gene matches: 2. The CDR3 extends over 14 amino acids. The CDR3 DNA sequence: TGTGCCAGCAGTTTCGGGACAGGGGCCTACGAGCAGTACTTC. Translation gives CASSFGTGAYEQYF.

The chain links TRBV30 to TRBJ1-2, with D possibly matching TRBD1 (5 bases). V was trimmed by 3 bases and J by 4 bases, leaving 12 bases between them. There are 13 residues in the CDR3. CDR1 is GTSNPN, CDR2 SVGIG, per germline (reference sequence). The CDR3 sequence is CAWRPSGGYGYTF. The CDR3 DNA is TGTGCCTGGAGGCCCTCGGGGGGCTATGGCTACACCTTC.

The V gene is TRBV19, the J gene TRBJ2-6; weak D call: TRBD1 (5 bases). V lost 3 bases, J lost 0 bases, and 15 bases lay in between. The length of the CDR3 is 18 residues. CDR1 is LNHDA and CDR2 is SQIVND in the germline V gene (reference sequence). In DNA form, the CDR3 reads TGTGCCAGTAGTATCTTGGTCAGGGTGGGCTCTGGGGCCAACGTCCTGACTTTC. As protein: CASSILVRVGSGANVLTF.

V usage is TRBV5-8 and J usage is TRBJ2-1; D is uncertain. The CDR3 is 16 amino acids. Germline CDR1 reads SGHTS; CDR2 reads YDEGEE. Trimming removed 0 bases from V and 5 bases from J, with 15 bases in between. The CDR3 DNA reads TGTGCCAGCAGCTTGGGACTGACGACGACCCACAATGAGCAGTTCTTC. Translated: CASSLGLTTTHNEQFF.

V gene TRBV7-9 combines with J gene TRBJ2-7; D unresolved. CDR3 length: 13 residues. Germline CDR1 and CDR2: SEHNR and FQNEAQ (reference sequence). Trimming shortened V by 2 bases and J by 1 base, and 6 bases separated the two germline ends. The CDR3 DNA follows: TGTGCCAGCAGCTTACCCCAATCCTACGAGCAGTACTTC. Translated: CASSLPQSYEQYF.

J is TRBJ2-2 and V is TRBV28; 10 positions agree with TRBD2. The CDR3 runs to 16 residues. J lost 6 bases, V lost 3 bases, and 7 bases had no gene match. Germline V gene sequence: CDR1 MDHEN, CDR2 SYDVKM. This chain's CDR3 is CASSFTGTSVSGELFF. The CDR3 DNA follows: TGTGCCAGCAGTTTCACCGGGACTAGCGTCTCCGGGGAGCTGTTTTTT.